This TCR beta chain was sequenced in a study of blood T cell repertoires in COVID-19. Profiled with immunoSEQ multiplex PCR; TCRdb holds only in-frame clones, not every one. The table includes fewer than 350,000 clones, around 90% detected once. V lost 1 base and J lost 6; bases outside the gene matches: 6. The V gene's germline CDR1 is KGHSH and CDR2 LQKENI. This CDR3 contains 16 residues. This chain joins TRBV18 and TRBJ2-7; 13 positions agree with TRBD2. The sequence was collected from a woman aged 40-49 years with acute COVID-19. The sample taken for sequencing was PBMCs or T cells enriched from blood (not recorded which). CDR3 region: CASSPQGLAGAGEQYF. The CDR3 DNA sequence: TGTGCCAGCTCACCACAAGGACTAGCGGGAGCTGGCGAGCAGTACTTC.